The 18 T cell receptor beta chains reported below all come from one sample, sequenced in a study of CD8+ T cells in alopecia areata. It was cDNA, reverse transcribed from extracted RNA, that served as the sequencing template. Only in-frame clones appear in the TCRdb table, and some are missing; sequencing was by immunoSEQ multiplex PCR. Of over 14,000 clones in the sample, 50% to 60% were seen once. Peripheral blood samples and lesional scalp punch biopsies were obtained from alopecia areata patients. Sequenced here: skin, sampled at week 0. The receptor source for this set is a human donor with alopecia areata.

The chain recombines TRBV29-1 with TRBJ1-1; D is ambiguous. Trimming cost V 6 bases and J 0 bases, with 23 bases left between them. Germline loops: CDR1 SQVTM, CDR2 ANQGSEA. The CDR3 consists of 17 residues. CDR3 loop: CSVSLSDRYLLNTEAFF. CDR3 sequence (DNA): TGCAGCGTCTCGTTATCGGACCGCTACCTTTTGAACACTGAAGCTTTCTTT.

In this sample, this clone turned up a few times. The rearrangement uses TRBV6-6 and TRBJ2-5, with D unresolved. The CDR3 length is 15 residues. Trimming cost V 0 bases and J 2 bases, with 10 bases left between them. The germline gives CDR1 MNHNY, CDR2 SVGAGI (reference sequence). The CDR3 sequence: CASSYSGLGQETQYF. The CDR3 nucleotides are TGTGCCAGCAGTTACTCAGGGTTAGGGCAAGAGACCCAGTACTTC.

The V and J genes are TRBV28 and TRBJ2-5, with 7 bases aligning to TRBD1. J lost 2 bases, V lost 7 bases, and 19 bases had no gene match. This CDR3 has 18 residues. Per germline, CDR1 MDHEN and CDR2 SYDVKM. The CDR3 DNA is TGTGCCAGCAAACGCCGAGGACAGGTCATCCGGGAACAAGAGACCCAGTACTTC. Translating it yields CASKRRGQVIREQETQYF.

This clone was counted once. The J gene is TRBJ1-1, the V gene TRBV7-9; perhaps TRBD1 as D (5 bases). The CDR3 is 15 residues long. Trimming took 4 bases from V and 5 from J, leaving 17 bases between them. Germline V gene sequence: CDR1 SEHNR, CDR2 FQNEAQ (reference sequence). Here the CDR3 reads CASSYGHFGWTEAFF. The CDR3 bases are TGTGCCAGCAGCTACGGACACTTCGGGTGGACTGAAGCTTTCTTT.

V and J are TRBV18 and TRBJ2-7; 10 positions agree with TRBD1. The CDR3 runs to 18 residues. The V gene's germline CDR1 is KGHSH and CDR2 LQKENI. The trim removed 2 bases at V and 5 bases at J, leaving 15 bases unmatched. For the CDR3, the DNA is TGTGCCAGCTCACCAGGTTTTGTCACAGGGACAGGGGTTGACGAGCAGTACTTC. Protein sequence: CASSPGFVTGTGVDEQYF.

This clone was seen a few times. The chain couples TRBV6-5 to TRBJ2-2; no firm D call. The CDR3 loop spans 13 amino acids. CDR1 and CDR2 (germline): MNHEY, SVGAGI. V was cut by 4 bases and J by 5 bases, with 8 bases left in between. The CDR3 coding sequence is TGTGCCAGCAGTTCGCGGAAGACCGGGGAGCTGTTTTTT. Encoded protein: CASSSRKTGELFF.

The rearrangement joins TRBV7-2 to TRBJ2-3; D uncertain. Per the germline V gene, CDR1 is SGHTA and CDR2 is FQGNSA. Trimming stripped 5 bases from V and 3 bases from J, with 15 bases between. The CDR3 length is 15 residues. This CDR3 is CASSPKSELTDTQYF. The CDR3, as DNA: TGTGCCAGCAGCCCGAAGTCGGAGTTAACAGATACGCAGTATTTT.

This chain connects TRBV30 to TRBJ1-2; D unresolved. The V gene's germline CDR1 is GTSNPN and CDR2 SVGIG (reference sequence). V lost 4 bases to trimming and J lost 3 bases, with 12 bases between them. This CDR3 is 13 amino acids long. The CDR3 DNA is TGTGCCTGGACTGACACAGCGGACTATGGCTACACCTTC. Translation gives CAWTDTADYGYTF.

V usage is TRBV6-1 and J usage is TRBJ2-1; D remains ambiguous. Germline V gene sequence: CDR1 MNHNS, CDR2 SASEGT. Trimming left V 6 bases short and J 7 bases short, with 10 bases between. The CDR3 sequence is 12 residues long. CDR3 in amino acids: CASSVVGNEQFF. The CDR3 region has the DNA TGTGCCAGCAGCGTTGTTGGGAATGAGCAGTTCTTC.

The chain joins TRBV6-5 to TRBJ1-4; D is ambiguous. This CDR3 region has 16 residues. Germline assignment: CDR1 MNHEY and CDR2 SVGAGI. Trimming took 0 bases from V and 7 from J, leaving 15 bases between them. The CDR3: CASSYSFTPGGEKLFF. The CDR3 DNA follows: TGTGCCAGCAGTTACTCCTTTACACCTGGAGGTGAAAAACTGTTTTTT.

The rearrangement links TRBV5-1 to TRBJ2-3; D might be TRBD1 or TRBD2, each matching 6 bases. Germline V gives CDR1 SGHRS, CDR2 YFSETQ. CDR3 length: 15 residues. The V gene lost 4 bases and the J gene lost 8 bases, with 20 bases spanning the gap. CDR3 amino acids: CASSEEGRRGGTQYF. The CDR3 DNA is TGCGCCAGCAGCGAGGAGGGGCGACGAGGGGGTACGCAGTATTTT.

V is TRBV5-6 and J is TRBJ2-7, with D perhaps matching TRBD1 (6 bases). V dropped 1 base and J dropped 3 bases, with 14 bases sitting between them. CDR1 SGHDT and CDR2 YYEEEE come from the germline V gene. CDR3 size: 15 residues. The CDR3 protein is CASSLTGRGFYEQYF. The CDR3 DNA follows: TGTGCCAGCAGCTTGACAGGGCGAGGGTTCTACGAGCAGTACTTC.

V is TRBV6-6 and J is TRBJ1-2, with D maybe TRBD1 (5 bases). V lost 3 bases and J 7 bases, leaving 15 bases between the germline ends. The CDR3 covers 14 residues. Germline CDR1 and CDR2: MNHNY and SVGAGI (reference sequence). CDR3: CASSYPQGTSGYTF. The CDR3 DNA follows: TGTGCCAGCAGTTATCCCCAGGGTACCTCTGGCTACACCTTC.

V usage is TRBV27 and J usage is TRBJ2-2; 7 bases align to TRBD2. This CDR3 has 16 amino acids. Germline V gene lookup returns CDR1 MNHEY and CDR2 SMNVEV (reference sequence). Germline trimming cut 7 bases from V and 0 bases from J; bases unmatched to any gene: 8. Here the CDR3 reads CASTLSGNANTGELFF. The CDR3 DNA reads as TGTGCCAGCACCTTAAGCGGGAACGCGAACACCGGGGAGCTGTTTTTT.

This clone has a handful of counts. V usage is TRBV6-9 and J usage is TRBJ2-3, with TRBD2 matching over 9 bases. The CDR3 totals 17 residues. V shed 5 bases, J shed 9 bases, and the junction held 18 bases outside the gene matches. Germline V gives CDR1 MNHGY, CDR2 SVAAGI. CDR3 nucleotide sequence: TGTGCCAGCAGTACACCTCCTTGGCGGGGGGGCTTCGGCACGCAGTATTTT. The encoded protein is CASSTPPWRGGFGTQYF.

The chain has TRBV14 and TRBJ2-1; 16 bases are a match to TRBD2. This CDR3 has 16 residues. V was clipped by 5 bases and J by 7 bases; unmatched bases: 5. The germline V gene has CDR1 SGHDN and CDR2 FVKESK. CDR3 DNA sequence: TGTGCCAGCAGCTACCTGGGACTAGCGGGGGGGAATGAGCAGTTCTTC. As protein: CASSYLGLAGGNEQFF.

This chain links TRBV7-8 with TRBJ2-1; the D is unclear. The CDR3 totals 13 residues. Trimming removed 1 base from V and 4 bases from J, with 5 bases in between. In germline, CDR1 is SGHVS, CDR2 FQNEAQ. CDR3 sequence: CASSLEAYNEQFF. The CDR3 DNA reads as TGTGCCAGCAGCTTAGAGGCATACAATGAGCAGTTCTTC.

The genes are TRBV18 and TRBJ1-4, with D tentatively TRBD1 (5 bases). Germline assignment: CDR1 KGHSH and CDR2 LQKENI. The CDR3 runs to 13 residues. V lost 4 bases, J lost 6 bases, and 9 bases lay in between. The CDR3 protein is CASSRGDYEKLFF. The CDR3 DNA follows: TGTGCCAGCTCACGAGGGGACTATGAAAAACTGTTTTTT.